This T cell receptor beta chain was captured in a study of blood T cell repertoires in COVID-19. About the study: Samples came from the United States, Italy and Spain, spanning acute and convalescent COVID-19. T cells, B-cell-depleted T cells, or PBMCs supplied cDNA or gDNA.

In the original workflow: Amplification with reference gene primers provided the estimates of nucleated cell counts. Generated by immunoSEQ multiplex PCR, the TCRdb table keeps only in-frame clones and is missing some. The V and J calls and clone size were taken over from that table, and D and trimming were inferred from the DNA. The profile shows 100,000 to 130,000 clones, 84% of them singletons. This clone was observed many times. The specimen sequenced was peripheral blood. The receptor was derived from a human donor in a cohort sampled during active COVID-19.

The CDR3 spells CASRPGTLTEKLFF. The CDR3, as DNA: TGTGCCAGCAGGCCAGGAACCCTGACGGAAAAACTGTTTTTT. V usage is TRBV2 and J usage is TRBJ1-4, with no clear D. The CDR3 spans 14 residues. V was trimmed by 6 bases and J by 8 bases, leaving 16 bases between them. CDR1 SNHLY and CDR2 FYNNEI come from the germline V gene. The variable domain in full, with the rest retrieved from reference TRBV2 and TRBJ1-4, is EPEVTQTPSHQVTQMGQEVILRCVPISNHLYFYWYRQILGQKVEFLVSFYNNEISEKSEIFDDQFSVERPDGSNFTLKIRSTKLEDSAMYFCASRPGTLTEKLFFGSGTQLSVL.